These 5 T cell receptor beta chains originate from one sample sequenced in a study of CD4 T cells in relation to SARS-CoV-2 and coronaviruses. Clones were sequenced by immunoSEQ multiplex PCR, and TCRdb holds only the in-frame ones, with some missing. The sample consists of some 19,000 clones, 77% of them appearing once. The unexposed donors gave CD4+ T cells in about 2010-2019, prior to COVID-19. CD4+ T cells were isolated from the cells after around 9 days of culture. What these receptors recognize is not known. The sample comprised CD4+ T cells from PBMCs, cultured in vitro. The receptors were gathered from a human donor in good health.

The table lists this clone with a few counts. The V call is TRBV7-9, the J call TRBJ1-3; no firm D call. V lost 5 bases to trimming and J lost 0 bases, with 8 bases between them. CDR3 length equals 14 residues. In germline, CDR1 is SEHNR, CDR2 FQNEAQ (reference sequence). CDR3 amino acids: CASSLDTSGNTIYF. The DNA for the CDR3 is TGTGCCAGCAGCCTAGACACCTCTGGAAACACCATATATTTT.

The CDR3 loop reads CASSPRTSGGETQYF. The CDR3 region has the DNA TGTGCCAGCAGCCCTAGGACTAGCGGGGGGGAGACCCAGTACTTC. The chain uses TRBV7-9 and TRBJ2-5; TRBD2 matches 14 bases. Germline V gives CDR1 SEHNR, CDR2 FQNEAQ (reference sequence). The CDR3 covers 15 residues. V gave up 5 bases and J gave up 5 bases; unmatched junction bases: 4.

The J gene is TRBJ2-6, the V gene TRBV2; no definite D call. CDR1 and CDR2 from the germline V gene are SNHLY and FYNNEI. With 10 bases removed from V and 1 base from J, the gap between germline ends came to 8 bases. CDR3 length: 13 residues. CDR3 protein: CATSESGANVLTF. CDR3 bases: TGTGCCACCTCGGAGTCTGGGGCCAACGTCCTGACTTTC.

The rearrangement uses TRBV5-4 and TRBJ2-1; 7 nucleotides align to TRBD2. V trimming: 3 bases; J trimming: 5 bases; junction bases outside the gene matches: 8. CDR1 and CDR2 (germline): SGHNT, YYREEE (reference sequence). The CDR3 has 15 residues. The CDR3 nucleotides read TGTGCCAGCAGCTACGGGACTAAGTCCCACAATGAGCAGTTCTTC. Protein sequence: CASSYGTKSHNEQFF.

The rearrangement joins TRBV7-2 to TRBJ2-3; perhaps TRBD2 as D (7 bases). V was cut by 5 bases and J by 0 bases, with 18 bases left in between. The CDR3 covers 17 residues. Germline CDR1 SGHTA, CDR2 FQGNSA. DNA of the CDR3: TGTGCCAGCAGCCGTTCGGGGGGCGGCCTAAGCACAGATACGCAGTATTTT. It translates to CASSRSGGGLSTDTQYF.